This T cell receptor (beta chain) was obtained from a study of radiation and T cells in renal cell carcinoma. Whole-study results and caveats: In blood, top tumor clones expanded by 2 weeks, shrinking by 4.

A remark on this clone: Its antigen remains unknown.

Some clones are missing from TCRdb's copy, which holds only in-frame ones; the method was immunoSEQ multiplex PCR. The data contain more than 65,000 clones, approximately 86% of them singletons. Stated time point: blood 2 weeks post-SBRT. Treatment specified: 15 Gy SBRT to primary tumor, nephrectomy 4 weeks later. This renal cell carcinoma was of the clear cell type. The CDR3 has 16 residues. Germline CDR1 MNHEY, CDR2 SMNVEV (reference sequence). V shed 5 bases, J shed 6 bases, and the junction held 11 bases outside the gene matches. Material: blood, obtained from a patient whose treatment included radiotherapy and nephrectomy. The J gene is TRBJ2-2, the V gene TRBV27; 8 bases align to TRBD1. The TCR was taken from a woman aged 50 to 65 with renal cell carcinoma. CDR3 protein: CASSPLQGAGAGELFF. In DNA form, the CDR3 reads TGTGCCAGCAGTCCCCTCCAGGGGGCTGGGGCCGGGGAGCTGTTTTTT.